Described below is a single TCR beta chain sequence and its context. The antigen is undetermined. The data stem from a study of radiotherapy plus CTLA-4 blockade in lung cancer. Study-wide findings and caveats: Clones of tumor-derived TCRs expanded in blood after radiotherapy plus ipilimumab. Strongest reported response predictors: early blood clone changes and post-radiation interferon-beta.

The CDR3 is 10 amino acids. CDR1 SEHNR and CDR2 FQNEAQ come from the germline V gene (reference sequence). Trimming pared 4 bases from V and 9 bases from J, leaving 4 bases between. The repertoire was sequenced with immunoSEQ multiplex PCR; TCRdb's copy has only in-frame clones and lacks some. This table has tens of thousands of clones, about four fifths appearing once. People whose metastatic non-small-cell lung cancer was chemo-refractory got focal radiation along with CTLA-4 blockade by ipilimumab. The chain uses TRBV7-9 and TRBJ2-1; D not resolved. The sample was peripheral blood, taken from a patient treated with radiotherapy plus ipilimumab. The sequence came from a human donor with non-small cell lung cancer that progressed on radiotherapy plus ipilimumab. In DNA, the CDR3 is TGTGCCAGCAGCTCCGGTGAGCAGTTCTTC. This codes for CASSSGEQFF.